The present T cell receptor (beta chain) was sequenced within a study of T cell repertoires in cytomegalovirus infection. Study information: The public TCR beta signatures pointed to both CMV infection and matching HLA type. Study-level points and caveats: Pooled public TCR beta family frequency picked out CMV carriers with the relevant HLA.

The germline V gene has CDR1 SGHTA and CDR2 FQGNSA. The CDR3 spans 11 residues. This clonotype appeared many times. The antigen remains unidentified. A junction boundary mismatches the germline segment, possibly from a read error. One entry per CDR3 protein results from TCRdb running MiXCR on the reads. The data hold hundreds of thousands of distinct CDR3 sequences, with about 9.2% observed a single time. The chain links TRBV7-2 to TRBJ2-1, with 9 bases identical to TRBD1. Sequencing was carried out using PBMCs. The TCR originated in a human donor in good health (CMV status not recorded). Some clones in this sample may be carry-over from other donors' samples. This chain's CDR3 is CASTEQGAKVF. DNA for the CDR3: TGTGCCAGCACCGAACAGGGGGCGAAGGTCTTC.